This entry lists 19 T cell receptor beta chains sequenced from one sample in a study of blood T cell repertoires in COVID-19. Clones were read by immunoSEQ multiplex PCR, and TCRdb kept only the in-frame ones, dropping some. The sample consists of 150,000 or so clones, more than 80% of them appearing once. Sequencing used peripheral blood. These receptors were collected from a man aged 50 to 60 with acute or convalescent COVID-19.

The CDR3: CASSRQGSSNTEAFF. The DNA of the CDR3 is TGCGCCAGCAGCAGACAGGGGTCATCGAACACTGAAGCTTTCTTT. The J gene is TRBJ1-1, the V gene TRBV5-1, with TRBD1 matching 8 bases. This CDR3 comprises 15 residues. The J segment lost 1 base and the V segment lost 4 bases, leaving 6 bases of the junction unmatched. The V gene's germline CDR1 is SGHRS and CDR2 YFSETQ.

The rearrangement joins TRBV10-3 to TRBJ1-5, with D possibly matching TRBD1 (6 bases). This CDR3 is built from 14 residues. The V end was cut by 6 bases, the J end by 5 bases, with 14 bases between. Germline V gives CDR1 ENHRY, CDR2 SYGVKD. The CDR3 DNA reads TGTGCCATCAGATCAGGGGCCTTGGATCAGCCCCAGCATTTT. Amino acids: CAIRSGALDQPQHF.

This chain connects TRBV5-1 to TRBJ1-4; D gene uncertain. CDR3 size: 15 residues. Between the trimmed V and J ends, which lost 1 base and 8 bases, there was a span of 15 bases. Germline loops: CDR1 SGHRS, CDR2 YFSETQ. CDR3 in DNA: TGCGCCAGCAGCTTGTCTGATCCGAGAGGGGAAAAACTGTTTTTT. Translating gives CASSLSDPRGEKLFF.

The V gene is TRBV6-2 or TRBV6-3, the J gene TRBJ2-1; TRBD2 is a possible D gene (6 bases). The CDR3 spans 15 residues. The V and J ends lost 6 bases and 6 bases respectively, with 18 bases between them. From germline, CDR1 is MNHEY and CDR2 SVGEGT. In DNA, the CDR3 is TGTGCCAGCAGCAAATTACCGGGAGCGTCCAATGAGCAGTTCTTC. This gives the protein CASSKLPGASNEQFF.

V is TRBV30 and J is TRBJ1-2; the D gene is possibly TRBD1 (6 bases). Looked up from germline, CDR1 is GTSNPN and CDR2 is SVGIG (reference sequence). V lost 3 bases, J lost 3 bases, and 17 bases lay in between. This CDR3 has 15 residues. CDR3 in DNA: TGTGCCTGGAGGGGCTACGGGACACGGGACTATGGCTACACCTTC. Translation gives CAWRGYGTRDYGYTF. Full variable domain (missing parts from reference TRBV30 and TRBJ1-2): SQTIHQWPATLVQPVGSPLSLECTVEGTSNPNLYWYRQAAGRGLQLLFYSVGIGQISSEVPQNLSASRPQDRQFILSSKKLLLSDSGFYLCAWRGYGTRDYGYTFGSGTRLTVV.

The chain combines TRBV4-3 with TRBJ2-2, with TRBD1 as a possible D gene (6 bases). The V end was cut by 0 bases, the J end by 7 bases, with 12 bases between. Germline lookup yields CDR1 LGHNA and CDR2 YSLEER. The length of the CDR3 is 15 residues. CDR3 DNA sequence: TGCGCCAGCAGCCAAGAAGGCAGGGGATACGGGGAGCTGTTTTTT. Protein: CASSQEGRGYGELFF.

The rearrangement joins TRBV30 to TRBJ1-5; possible D gene TRBD1, 6 bases. V was cut by 0 bases and J by 3 bases, with 12 bases left in between. The length of the CDR3 is 15 residues. Per the germline V gene, CDR1 is GTSNPN and CDR2 is SVGIG (reference sequence). The CDR3 bases are TGTGCCTGGAGTGTCATGGCAGGGGCCAATCAGCCCCAGCATTTT. Translating gives CAWSVMAGANQPQHF.

This clone was observed a few times. The chain has TRBV29-1 and TRBJ2-7; 9 nucleotides align to TRBD1. Germline V gene sequence: CDR1 SQVTM, CDR2 ANQGSEA. The length of the CDR3 is 14 residues. The J segment lost 4 bases and the V segment lost 0 bases, leaving 4 bases of the junction unmatched. For the CDR3, the DNA is TGCAGCGTTGAAGATGAACAGGGGGCGTACGAGCAGTACTTC. Protein product: CSVEDEQGAYEQYF.

The chain has TRBV7-2 and TRBJ1-5; 9 nucleotides match TRBD1. J gave up 7 bases and V 6 bases, and 10 bases lay outside the gene matches. Germline V gives CDR1 SGHTA, CDR2 FQGNSA. The CDR3 consists of 15 residues. The CDR3 nucleotides are TGTGCCAGCAGACAAGCCGGGACAGGGCGGCAGCCCCAGCATTTT. Protein product: CASRQAGTGRQPQHF.

The rearrangement joins TRBV5-1 to TRBJ1-1; unclear D gene. Germline CDR1 SGHRS, CDR2 YFSETQ. The CDR3 extends over 14 amino acids. Trimming stripped 4 bases from V and 1 base from J, with 11 bases between. CDR3 sequence (DNA): TGCGCCAGCAGCACCGGACGGGGGAACACTGAAGCTTTCTTT. Its protein product is CASSTGRGNTEAFF.

The J gene is TRBJ1-1, the V gene TRBV27; the D is unclear. Germline V gives CDR1 MNHEY, CDR2 SMNVEV (reference sequence). This CDR3 contains 11 residues. Deletions cut 5 bases from V and 4 bases from J, with 5 bases between. CDR3 DNA sequence: TGTGCCAGCAGTACTTCCACTGAAGCTTTCTTT. This sequence encodes CASSTSTEAFF.

This sequence joins TRBV27 and TRBJ2-2, with 10 nucleotides matching TRBD2. Germline CDR1 MNHEY, CDR2 SMNVEV (reference sequence). The CDR3 covers 14 residues. The J segment lost 7 bases and the V segment lost 10 bases, leaving 9 bases of the junction unmatched. CDR3 DNA: TGTGCCACGCGAGCTAGCGGGAGTATCGGGGAGCTGTTTTTT. It specifies CATRASGSIGELFF.

This chain joins TRBV9 and TRBJ1-4; TRBD1 might be the D (5 bases). V lost 0 bases and J 7 bases, leaving 13 bases between the germline ends. The germline V gene encodes CDR1 SGDLS and CDR2 YYNGEE. The length of the CDR3 is 15 residues. The CDR3 loop reads CASSVVGAEGEKLFF. CDR3 DNA sequence: TGTGCCAGCAGCGTAGTAGGGGCCGAAGGTGAAAAACTGTTTTTT. Drawing the rest from reference TRBV9 and TRBJ1-4, the complete variable domain is DSGVTQTPKHLITATGQRVTLRCSPRSGDLSVYWYQQSLDQGLQFLIQYYNGEERAKGNILERFSAQQFPDLHSELNLSSLELGDSALYFCASSVVGAEGEKLFFGSGTQLSVL.

The V gene is TRBV3-1 (or the pseudogene TRBV3-2), the J gene TRBJ1-5, with D perhaps TRBD1 (6 bases). CDR3 length: 13 residues. Germline CDR1 LGHDT, CDR2 YNNKEL (reference sequence). The V end lost 4 bases, the J end lost 6 bases, and 10 bases lay between the germline ends. The DNA of the CDR3 is TGTGCCAGCAGCCCGCAGGGGTGTCAGCCCCAGCATTTT. It specifies CASSPQGCQPQHF.

V is TRBV27 and J is TRBJ1-2; the match to TRBD1 covers 7 bases. The CDR3 has 17 residues. Germline CDR1 and CDR2: MNHEY and SMNVEV (reference sequence). V lost 5 bases and J lost 4; bases outside the gene matches: 16. The CDR3 region is CASSLQGTEFPVYGYTF. The CDR3, as DNA: TGTGCCAGCAGTCTACAGGGGACGGAGTTTCCCGTCTATGGCTACACCTTC.

The chain joins TRBV5-8 to TRBJ2-1; D remains ambiguous. The CDR3 has 15 residues. V lost 6 bases to trimming and J lost 0 bases, with 13 bases between them. Per germline, CDR1 SGHTS and CDR2 YDEGEE. Here the CDR3 reads CASTWVAVSYNEQFF. The CDR3, as DNA: TGTGCCAGCACGTGGGTGGCGGTCTCCTACAATGAGCAGTTCTTC.

The chain links TRBV18 to TRBJ1-4, with 8 bases that match TRBD1. V shed 3 bases, J shed 6 bases, and the junction held 6 bases outside the gene matches. The CDR3 loop spans 15 amino acids. Germline CDR1 reads KGHSH; CDR2 reads LQKENI. CDR3 region: CASSPNRGKDEKLFF. The CDR3 region has the DNA TGTGCCAGCTCACCCAACAGGGGGAAGGATGAAAAACTGTTTTTT.

The chain is built from TRBV11-2 and TRBJ1-3; unclear D gene. The germline V and J ends were trimmed by 1 base and 1 base, with 11 bases remaining between them. Looked up from germline, CDR1 is SGHAT and CDR2 is FQNNGV. The CDR3 runs to 16 residues. The CDR3 loop is CASSLALQPSGNTIYF. CDR3 coding DNA: TGTGCCAGCAGCTTAGCGCTACAGCCTTCTGGAAACACCATATATTTT.

The chain is built from TRBV6-2 or TRBV6-3 and TRBJ1-3, with D tentatively TRBD1 (5 bases). This CDR3 comprises 16 residues. V was clipped by 0 bases and J by 2 bases, with 11 bases between them. Germline loops: CDR1 MNHEY, CDR2 SVGEGT. CDR3 sequence: CASSYSIAGAGNTIYF. DNA of the CDR3: TGTGCCAGCAGTTACTCGATCGCGGGGGCTGGAAACACCATATATTTT.